This passage covers 21 T cell receptor beta chains from one sample sequenced in a study of blood T cell repertoires in COVID-19. Sequenced by immunoSEQ multiplex PCR; TCRdb stores in-frame clones only, minus some. Counted here are approximately 84,000 clones, roughly 90% occurring once; the ten biggest clones make up approximately 1.5%. The sequencing input was peripheral blood. These receptors came from a human donor with active COVID-19. The donor label of this sample is uncertain.

J is TRBJ1-5 and V is TRBV6-6, with D unresolved. The CDR3 is made up of 14 amino acids. V lost 6 bases to trimming and J lost 2 bases, with 11 bases between them. Germline loops: CDR1 MNHNY, CDR2 SVGAGI (reference sequence). The CDR3 sequence is CASSQGGGNQPQHF. Here the CDR3 DNA reads TGTGCCAGCAGCCAAGGCGGGGGCAATCAGCCCCAGCATTTT.

The chain joins TRBV11-1 to TRBJ2-6; no definite D call. CDR1 SGHAT and CDR2 FQDESV come from the germline V gene (reference sequence). The CDR3 loop spans 14 amino acids. Trimming stripped 4 bases from V and 1 base from J, with 5 bases between. CDR3 coding DNA: TGTGCCAGCAGCTCCAGGTCTGGGGCCAACGTCCTGACTTTC. Amino acids: CASSSRSGANVLTF.

V is TRBV4-1 and J is TRBJ2-1, with 11 bases that match TRBD2. V shed 3 bases and J 6 bases; nucleotides not matched to a gene: 7. CDR1 is MGHRA, CDR2 YSYEKL, per germline. The CDR3 is 16 residues long. CDR3 DNA: TGCGCCAGCAGCCATAGGCCCACTAGCGGGGGCAATGAGCAGTTCTTC. Its translation is CASSHRPTSGGNEQFF.

This sequence joins TRBV6-1 and TRBJ2-7; unclear D gene. The CDR3 is made up of 15 amino acids. The V end was cut by 3 bases, the J end by 2 bases, with 14 bases between. The germline CDR1 and CDR2 sequences are MNHNS and SASEGT. The CDR3 region has the DNA TGTGCCAGCAGTGACGTGGTTTCGGGTACCTACGAGCAGTACTTC. Amino acids: CASSDVVSGTYEQYF.

The genes are TRBV4-3 and TRBJ1-1; D ambiguous. V lost 2 bases to trimming and J lost 1 base, with 11 bases between them. Looked up from germline, CDR1 is LGHNA and CDR2 is YSLEER. This CDR3 has 15 residues. The CDR3 sequence: CASSQSEGANTEAFF. The CDR3 bases are TGCGCCAGCAGCCAAAGCGAGGGCGCGAACACTGAAGCTTTCTTT.

The genes are TRBV4-3 and TRBJ1-1; no reliable D call. Trimming took off 5 bases at V and 0 bases at J, with 10 bases between the two ends. This CDR3 has 14 amino acids. Germline V CDR1 and CDR2: LGHNA, YSLEER. The CDR3 coding sequence is TGCGCCAGCAGCAAAACAAATATGAACACTGAAGCTTTCTTT. Protein: CASSKTNMNTEAFF.

The genes are TRBV18 and TRBJ1-1; TRBD1 is a possible D gene (5 bases). V lost 3 bases and J lost 8, with 13 bases in between. This CDR3 is built from 13 residues. Germline V lookup: CDR1 KGHSH, CDR2 LQKENI. The CDR3 region is CASSPRQRSEAFF. In DNA form, the CDR3 reads TGTGCCAGCTCACCTAGACAGAGGAGCGAAGCTTTCTTT.

V gene TRBV5-8 combines with J gene TRBJ1-4; D not resolved. CDR1 is SGHTS and CDR2 is YDEGEE in the germline V gene. Trimming removed 4 bases from V and 1 base from J, with 11 bases in between. The CDR3 sequence is 15 residues long. For the CDR3, the DNA is TGTGCCAGCAGCGACGTGGACTTAACTAATGAAAAACTGTTTTTT. Translating it yields CASSDVDLTNEKLFF.

The rearrangement joins TRBV11-2 to TRBJ1-4; D call uncertain. The CDR3 is 18 amino acids. CDR1 is SGHAT and CDR2 is FQNNGV in the germline V gene. V lost 0 bases, J lost 0 bases, and 14 bases lay in between. CDR3 region: CASSLDYRGSTTNEKLFF. CDR3 DNA: TGTGCCAGCAGCTTAGATTACCGAGGGTCCACAACTAATGAAAAACTGTTTTTT.

The chain carries TRBV14 and TRBJ2-5; perhaps TRBD1 as D (6 bases). V shed 0 bases and J shed 4 bases, with 12 bases lying between them. The CDR3 has 15 amino acids. Germline CDR1 SGHDN, CDR2 FVKESK. Here the CDR3 reads CASSQELGAGETQYF. The DNA of the CDR3 is TGTGCCAGCAGCCAAGAGCTGGGGGCTGGAGAGACCCAGTACTTC.

The J gene is TRBJ1-1, the V gene TRBV18, with no clear D. Germline-derived CDR1 and CDR2 are KGHSH and LQKENI. The CDR3 has 13 amino acids. Trimming took 5 bases from V and 2 from J, leaving 9 bases between them. The CDR3 loop reads CASSASVNTEAFF. In DNA form, the CDR3 reads TGTGCCAGCTCAGCTTCAGTTAACACTGAAGCTTTCTTT.

The V call is TRBV7-8, the J call TRBJ1-1; D is uncertain. Trimming left V 3 bases short and J 5 bases short, with 13 bases between. There are 14 residues in the CDR3. Germline V gene sequence: CDR1 SGHVS, CDR2 FQNEAQ. The CDR3 region is CASSFGRLGTEAFF. The CDR3 DNA reads TGTGCCAGCAGCTTCGGTCGACTCGGGACTGAAGCTTTCTTT.

Worth noting for this clone: The same CDR3 is also encoded by other DNA sequences in this sample. The chain uses TRBV5-1 and TRBJ2-5; 7 bases agree with TRBD1. Germline V gives CDR1 SGHRS, CDR2 YFSETQ. The CDR3 sequence is 13 residues long. J gave up 4 bases and V 2 bases, and 2 bases lay outside the gene matches. The CDR3 loop reads CASSLGGGETQYF. The CDR3 region has the DNA TGCGCCAGCAGCTTAGGGGGCGGAGAGACCCAGTACTTC. Variable domain in full (rest from reference TRBV5-1 and TRBJ2-5): KAGVTQTPRYLIKTRGQQVTLSCSPISGHRSVSWYQQTPGQGLQFLFEYFSETQRNKGNFPGRFSGRQFSNSRSEMNVSTLELGDSALYLCASSLGGGETQYFGPGTRLLVL.

The chain links TRBV4-3 to TRBJ2-1; D gene unclear. CDR1 is LGHNA, CDR2 YSLEER, per germline. This CDR3 is 15 amino acids long. Deletions cut 0 bases from V and 4 bases from J, with 10 bases between. In nucleotides, the CDR3 is TGCGCCAGCAGCCAAGATGTGTCTTATTACAATGAGCAGTTCTTC. It is translated as CASSQDVSYYNEQFF.

In DNA form, the CDR3 reads TGTGCCAGCAGCGTAGACGGTGGGGCTACCTACGAGCAGTACTTC. Translation gives CASSVDGGATYEQYF. V is TRBV9 and J is TRBJ2-7, with D maybe TRBD1 (5 bases). CDR1 is SGDLS, CDR2 YYNGEE, per germline. The V end was cut by 0 bases, the J end by 2 bases, with 12 bases between. The length of the CDR3 is 15 residues. Full variable domain (missing parts from reference TRBV9 and TRBJ2-7): DSGVTQTPKHLITATGQRVTLRCSPRSGDLSVYWYQQSLDQGLQFLIQYYNGEERAKGNILERFSAQQFPDLHSELNLSSLELGDSALYFCASSVDGGATYEQYFGPGTRLTVT.

V is TRBV5-5 and J is TRBJ2-5; 9 nucleotides match TRBD1. The germline V gene has CDR1 SGHKS and CDR2 YYEKEE (reference sequence). The CDR3 totals 16 residues. J gave up 4 bases and V 4 bases, and 11 bases lay outside the gene matches. The CDR3 reads CASSLDRGQGSETQYF. The CDR3 nucleotides are TGTGCCAGCAGCCTGGATAGGGGACAGGGATCAGAGACCCAGTACTTC.

The rearrangement uses TRBV12-3 or TRBV12-4 and TRBJ1-2; D is perhaps TRBD1 (6 bases). V shed 6 bases and J shed 7 bases, with 12 bases lying between them. The CDR3 has 12 amino acids. The CDR3 loop reads CASRRTDLGYTF. CDR3 DNA sequence: TGTGCCAGCAGGCGGACAGACCTTGGCTACACCTTC.

J is TRBJ2-3 and V is TRBV4-2; D ambiguous. The CDR3 length is 14 residues. V lost 1 base and J lost 4, with 9 bases in between. Germline assignment: CDR1 LGHNA and CDR2 YNFKEQ. As DNA, the CDR3 is TGTGCCAGCAGCCAAGCGGCGGTTGCAGATACGCAGTATTTT. Protein sequence: CASSQAAVADTQYF.

The CDR3 region is CASSLDSGTNTEAFF. Here the CDR3 DNA reads TGCGCCAGCAGCTTGGATTCAGGAACGAACACTGAAGCTTTCTTT. This rearrangement joins TRBV5-1 to TRBJ1-1; D is undetermined. CDR3 length equals 15 residues. With 0 bases removed from V and 1 base from J, the gap between germline ends came to 10 bases. Per germline, CDR1 SGHRS and CDR2 YFSETQ. Full variable domain (rest looked up from reference TRBV5-1 and TRBJ1-1): KAGVTQTPRYLIKTRGQQVTLSCSPISGHRSVSWYQQTPGQGLQFLFEYFSETQRNKGNFPGRFSGRQFSNSRSEMNVSTLELGDSALYLCASSLDSGTNTEAFFGQGTRLTVV.

The chain has TRBV30 and TRBJ1-1; D unresolved. The CDR3 extends over 13 amino acids. Germline V CDR1 and CDR2: GTSNPN, SVGIG (reference sequence). Trimming removed 0 bases from V and 1 base from J, with 6 bases in between. For the CDR3, the DNA is TGTGCCTGGAGTGTAGGCGGGAACACTGAAGCTTTCTTT. This sequence encodes CAWSVGGNTEAFF.

The rearrangement links TRBV18 to TRBJ1-1, with 7 positions matching TRBD1. Per germline, CDR1 KGHSH and CDR2 LQKENI. This CDR3 comprises 14 residues. Unmatched junction bases numbered 6, after V lost 4 bases and J lost 4 bases. As DNA, the CDR3 is TGTGCCAGCTCACTAGATCGACAGGGCACTGAAGCTTTCTTT. Protein: CASSLDRQGTEAFF.